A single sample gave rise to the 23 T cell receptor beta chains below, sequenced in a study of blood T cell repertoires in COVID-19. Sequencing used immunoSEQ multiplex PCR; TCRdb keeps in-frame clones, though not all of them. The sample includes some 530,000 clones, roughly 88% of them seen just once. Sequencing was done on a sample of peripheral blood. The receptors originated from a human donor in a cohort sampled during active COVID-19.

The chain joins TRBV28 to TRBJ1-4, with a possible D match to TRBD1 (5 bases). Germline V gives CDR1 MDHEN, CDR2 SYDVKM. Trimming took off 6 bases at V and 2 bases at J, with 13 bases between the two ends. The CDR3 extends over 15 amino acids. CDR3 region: CASRIPGRTNEKLFF. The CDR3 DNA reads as TGTGCCAGCAGGATCCCAGGGAGGACTAATGAAAAACTGTTTTTT.

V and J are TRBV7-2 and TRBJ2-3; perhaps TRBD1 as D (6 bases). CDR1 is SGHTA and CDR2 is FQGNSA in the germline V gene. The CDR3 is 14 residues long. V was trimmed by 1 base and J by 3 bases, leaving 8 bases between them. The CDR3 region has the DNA TGTGCCAGCAGCTTAGGGGGGCGGACAGATACGCAGTATTTT. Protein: CASSLGGRTDTQYF.

The CDR3 DNA sequence: TGTGCCAGCAGCGTAGAGGGGTGGGGCAATCAGCCCCAGCATTTT. It yields the protein CASSVEGWGNQPQHF. This chain joins TRBV9 and TRBJ1-5, with a tentative D call TRBD1 (5 bases). Germline lookup yields CDR1 SGDLS and CDR2 YYNGEE. Trimming removed 0 bases from V and 2 bases from J, with 9 bases in between. This CDR3 is built from 15 residues.

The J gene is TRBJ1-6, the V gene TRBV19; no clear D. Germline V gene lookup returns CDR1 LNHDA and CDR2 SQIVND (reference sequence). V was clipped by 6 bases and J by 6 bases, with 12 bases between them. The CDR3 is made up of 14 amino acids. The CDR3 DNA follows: TGTGCCAGTAGCAACAGAGGAGGTAATTCACCCCTCCACTTT. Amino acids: CASSNRGGNSPLHF.

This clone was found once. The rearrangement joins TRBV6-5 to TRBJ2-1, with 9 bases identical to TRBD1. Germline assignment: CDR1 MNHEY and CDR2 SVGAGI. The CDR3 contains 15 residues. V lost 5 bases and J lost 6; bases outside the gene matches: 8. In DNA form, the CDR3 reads TGTGCCAGCAGTAACCGGGACAGGGTTGGCAATGAGCAGTTCTTC. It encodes CASSNRDRVGNEQFF.

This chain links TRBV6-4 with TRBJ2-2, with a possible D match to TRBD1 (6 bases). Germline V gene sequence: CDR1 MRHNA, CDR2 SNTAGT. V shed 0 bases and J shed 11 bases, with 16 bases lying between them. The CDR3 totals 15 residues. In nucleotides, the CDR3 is TGTGCCAGCAGTGACTCGGGCAGGGGCTCGGTTGAGCTGTTTTTT. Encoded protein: CASSDSGRGSVELFF.

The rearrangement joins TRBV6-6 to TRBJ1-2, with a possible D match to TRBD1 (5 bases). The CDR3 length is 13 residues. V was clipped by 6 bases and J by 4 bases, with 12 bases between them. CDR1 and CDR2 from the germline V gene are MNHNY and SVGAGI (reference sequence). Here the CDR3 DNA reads TGTGCCAGCAGCCCCGGGACTGTCTATGGCTACACCTTC. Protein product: CASSPGTVYGYTF.

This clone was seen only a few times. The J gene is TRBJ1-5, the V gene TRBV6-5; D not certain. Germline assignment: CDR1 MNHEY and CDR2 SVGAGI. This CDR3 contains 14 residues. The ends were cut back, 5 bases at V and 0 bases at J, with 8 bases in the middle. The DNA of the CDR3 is TGTGCCAGCAGTCGCCGGGATAGCAATCAGCCCCAGCATTTT. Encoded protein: CASSRRDSNQPQHF.

The CDR3 spells CASSQEQDRYYGYTF. DNA for the CDR3: TGTGCCAGCAGCCAAGAACAGGACAGGTACTATGGCTACACCTTC. The chain recombines TRBV4-2 with TRBJ1-2; 7 bases match TRBD1. After removal of 0 bases from V and 3 bases from J, the junction contained 4 bases not matched to a gene. Germline V gene sequence: CDR1 LGHNA, CDR2 YNFKEQ. The CDR3 consists of 15 residues.

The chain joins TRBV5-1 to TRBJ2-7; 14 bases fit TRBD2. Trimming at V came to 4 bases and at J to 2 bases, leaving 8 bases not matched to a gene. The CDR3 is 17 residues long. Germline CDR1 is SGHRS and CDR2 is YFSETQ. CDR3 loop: CASSLQGLAGDPYEQYF. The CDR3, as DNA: TGCGCCAGCAGCCTTCAGGGACTAGCGGGAGACCCCTACGAGCAGTACTTC.

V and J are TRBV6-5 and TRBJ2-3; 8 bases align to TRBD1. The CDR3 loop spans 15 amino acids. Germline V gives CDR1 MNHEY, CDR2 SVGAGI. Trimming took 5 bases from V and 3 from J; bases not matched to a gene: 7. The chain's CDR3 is CASSSGTGGTDTQYF. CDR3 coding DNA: TGTGCCAGCAGTAGTGGGACAGGAGGTACAGATACGCAGTATTTT.

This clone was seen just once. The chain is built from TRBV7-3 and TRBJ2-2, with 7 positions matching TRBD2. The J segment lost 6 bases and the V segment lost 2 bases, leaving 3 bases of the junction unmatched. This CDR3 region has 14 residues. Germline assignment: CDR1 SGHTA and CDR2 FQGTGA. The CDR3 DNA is TGTGCCAGCAGCTTACGACTAGCACCCGGGGAGCTGTTTTTT. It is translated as CASSLRLAPGELFF.

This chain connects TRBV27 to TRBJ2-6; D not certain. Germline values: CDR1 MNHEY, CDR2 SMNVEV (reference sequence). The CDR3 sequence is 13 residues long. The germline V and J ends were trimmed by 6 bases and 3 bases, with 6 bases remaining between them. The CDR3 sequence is CASSIGGANVLTF. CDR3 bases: TGTGCCAGCAGCATCGGTGGGGCCAACGTCCTGACTTTC.

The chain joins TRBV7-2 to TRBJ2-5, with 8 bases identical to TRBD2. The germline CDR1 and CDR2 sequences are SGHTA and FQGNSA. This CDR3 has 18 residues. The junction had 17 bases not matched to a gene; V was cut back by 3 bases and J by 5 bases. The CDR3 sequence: CASSFSGAYRGGGETQYF. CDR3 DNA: TGTGCCAGCAGCTTTAGCGGGGCATATAGGGGCGGGGGTGAGACCCAGTACTTC.

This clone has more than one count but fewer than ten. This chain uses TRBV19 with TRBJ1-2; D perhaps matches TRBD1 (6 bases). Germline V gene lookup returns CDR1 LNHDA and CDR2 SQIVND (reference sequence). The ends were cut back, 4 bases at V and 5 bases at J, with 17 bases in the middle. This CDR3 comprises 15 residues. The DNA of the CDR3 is TGTGCCAGTAGTACCGACAGGCTTTCCACTTATGGCTACACCTTC. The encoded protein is CASSTDRLSTYGYTF.

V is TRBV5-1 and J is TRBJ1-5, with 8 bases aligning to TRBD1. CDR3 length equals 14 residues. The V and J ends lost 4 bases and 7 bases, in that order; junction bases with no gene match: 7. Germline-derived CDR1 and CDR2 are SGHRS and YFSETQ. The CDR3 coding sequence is TGCGCCAGCAGCAAAGACAGGGGTGAACAGCCCCAGCATTTT. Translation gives CASSKDRGEQPQHF.

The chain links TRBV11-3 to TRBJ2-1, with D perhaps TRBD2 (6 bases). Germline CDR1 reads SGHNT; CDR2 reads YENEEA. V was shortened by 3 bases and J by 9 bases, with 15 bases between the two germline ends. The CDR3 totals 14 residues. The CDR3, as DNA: TGTGCCAGCAGCTTTCTTTCTAAGGGAGGTGAGCAGTTCTTC. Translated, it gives CASSFLSKGGEQFF.

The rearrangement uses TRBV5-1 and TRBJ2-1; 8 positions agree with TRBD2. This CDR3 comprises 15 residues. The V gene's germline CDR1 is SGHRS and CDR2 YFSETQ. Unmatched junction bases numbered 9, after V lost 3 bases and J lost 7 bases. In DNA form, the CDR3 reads TGCGCCAGCAGCTCGACGGGACTAGTAGGGAATGAGCAGTTCTTC. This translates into CASSSTGLVGNEQFF.

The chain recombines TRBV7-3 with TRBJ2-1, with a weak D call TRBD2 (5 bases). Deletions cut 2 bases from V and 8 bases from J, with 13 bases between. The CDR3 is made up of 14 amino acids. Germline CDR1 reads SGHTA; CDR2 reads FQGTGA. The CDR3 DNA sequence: TGTGCCAGCAGCTTACGGACTCCTAACGATGAGCAGTTCTTC. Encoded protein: CASSLRTPNDEQFF.

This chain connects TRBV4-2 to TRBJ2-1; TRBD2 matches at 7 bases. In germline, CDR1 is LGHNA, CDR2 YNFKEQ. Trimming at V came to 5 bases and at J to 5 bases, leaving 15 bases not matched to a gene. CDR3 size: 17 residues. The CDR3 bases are TGTGCCAGCAGCTTCTGGGGTAGCGGGCCCTTAGACAATGAGCAGTTCTTC. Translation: CASSFWGSGPLDNEQFF.

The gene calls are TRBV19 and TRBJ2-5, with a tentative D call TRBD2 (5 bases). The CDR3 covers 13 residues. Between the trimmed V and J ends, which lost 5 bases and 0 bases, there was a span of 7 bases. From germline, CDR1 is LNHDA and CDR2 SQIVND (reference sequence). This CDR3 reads CASSPGNQETQYF. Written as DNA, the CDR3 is TGTGCCAGTAGTCCGGGAAACCAAGAGACCCAGTACTTC. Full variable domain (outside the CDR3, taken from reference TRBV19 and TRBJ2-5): DGGITQSPKYLFRKEGQNVTLSCEQNLNHDAMYWYRQDPGQGLRLIYYSQIVNDFQKGDIAEGYSVSREKKESFPLTVTSAQKNPTAFYLCASSPGNQETQYFGPGTRLLVL.

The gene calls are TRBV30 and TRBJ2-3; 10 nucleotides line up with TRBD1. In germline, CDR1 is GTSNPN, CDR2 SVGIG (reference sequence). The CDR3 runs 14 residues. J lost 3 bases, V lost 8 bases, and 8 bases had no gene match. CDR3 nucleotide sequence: TGTGCCGGGGGACAGGGGTGGTTAACAGATACGCAGTATTTT. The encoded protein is CAGGQGWLTDTQYF.

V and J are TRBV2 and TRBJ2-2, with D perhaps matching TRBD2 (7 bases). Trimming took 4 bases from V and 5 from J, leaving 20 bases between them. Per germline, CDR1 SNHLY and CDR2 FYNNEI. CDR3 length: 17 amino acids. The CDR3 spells CASSGTIGGAATGELFF. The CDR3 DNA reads TGTGCCAGCAGTGGAACCATTGGGGGGGCTGCGACCGGGGAGCTGTTTTTT.